What follows are 13 T cell receptor beta chains derived from one specimen sequenced in a study of blood T cell repertoires in COVID-19. Clones were sequenced by immunoSEQ multiplex PCR, and TCRdb holds only the in-frame ones, with some missing. The table shows a few hundred thousand clones, with approximately 89% occurring only once. Sequences were obtained from PBMCs or T cells enriched from blood (not recorded which). The receptors were sampled from a young man who had recovered from COVID-19.

For the CDR3, the DNA is TGCGCCAGCAGCCCCCCACAGGGGAGGTGGTACACTGAAGCTTTCTTT. This sequence encodes CASSPPQGRWYTEAFF. The rearrangement joins TRBV4-1 to TRBJ1-1; TRBD1 matches 7 bases. Germline CDR1 MGHRA, CDR2 YSYEKL. V gave up 4 bases and J gave up 3 bases; unmatched junction bases: 11. There are 16 residues in the CDR3.

The J gene is TRBJ2-1, the V gene TRBV4-2, with unresolved D. V was shortened by 1 base and J by 10 bases, with 11 bases between the two germline ends. Germline CDR1 reads LGHNA; CDR2 reads YNFKEQ. CDR3 length: 13 residues. CDR3 DNA sequence: TGTGCCAGCAGCCAAGCAGTAGCTGGCGAGCAGTTCTTC. Its translation: CASSQAVAGEQFF.

The V gene is TRBV9, the J gene TRBJ2-7; 9 bases are a match to TRBD2. The junction had 8 bases not matched to a gene; V was cut back by 0 bases and J by 4 bases. This CDR3 is built from 16 residues. The germline V gene has CDR1 SGDLS and CDR2 YYNGEE. The CDR3 sequence: CASSVGQTSGSYEQYF. The CDR3 DNA reads as TGTGCCAGCAGCGTAGGTCAGACTAGCGGTTCATACGAGCAGTACTTC. Variable domain in full (rest from reference TRBV9 and TRBJ2-7): DSGVTQTPKHLITATGQRVTLRCSPRSGDLSVYWYQQSLDQGLQFLIQYYNGEERAKGNILERFSAQQFPDLHSELNLSSLELGDSALYFCASSVGQTSGSYEQYFGPGTRLTVT.

The chain links TRBV7-9 to TRBJ1-5; tentative D call: TRBD1 (6 bases). The germline CDR1 and CDR2 sequences are SEHNR and FQNEAQ (reference sequence). Trimming took off 4 bases at V and 8 bases at J, with 15 bases between the two ends. The CDR3 sequence is 14 residues long. This CDR3 is CASSSTGDGKPQHF. The CDR3 bases are TGTGCCAGCAGCTCGACAGGCGACGGAAAGCCCCAGCATTTT.

This clone has only a few counts. The rearrangement joins TRBV19 to TRBJ1-1; 8 bases are a match to TRBD1. V was pared by 1 base and J by 1 base, with 5 bases of the junction left unmatched. Germline CDR1 is LNHDA and CDR2 is SQIVND (reference sequence). The CDR3 sequence is 16 residues long. In DNA form, the CDR3 reads TGTGCCAGTAGTATAGGAGTAGGGACAGGGAACACTGAAGCTTTCTTT. Translated: CASSIGVGTGNTEAFF. Full variable domain (missing parts from reference TRBV19 and TRBJ1-1): DGGITQSPKYLFRKEGQNVTLSCEQNLNHDAMYWYRQDPGQGLRLIYYSQIVNDFQKGDIAEGYSVSREKKESFPLTVTSAQKNPTAFYLCASSIGVGTGNTEAFFGQGTRLTVV.

The chain recombines TRBV6-5 with TRBJ1-1; tentatively, D is TRBD1 (5 bases). The V end lost 6 bases, the J end lost 5 bases, and 13 bases lay between the germline ends. This CDR3 spans 13 amino acids. Germline-derived CDR1 and CDR2 are MNHEY and SVGAGI. CDR3 sequence (DNA): TGTGCCAGCAGCAATGGGGGGGGGACTGAAGCTTTCTTT. It encodes CASSNGGGTEAFF.

V gene TRBV29-1 combines with J gene TRBJ2-7, with TRBD2 matching 8 bases. Germline trimming cut 6 bases from V and 6 bases from J; bases unmatched to any gene: 10. This CDR3 is 13 amino acids long. Germline CDR1 is SQVTM and CDR2 is ANQGSEA. CDR3 in amino acids: CSVRGTGGAEQYF. DNA for the CDR3: TGCAGCGTACGCGGGACGGGGGGGGCCGAGCAGTACTTC.

The rearrangement links TRBV28 to TRBJ1-2, with D tentatively TRBD1 (6 bases). This CDR3 contains 12 residues. The V and J ends lost 2 bases and 8 bases respectively, with 9 bases between them. Per the germline V gene, CDR1 is MDHEN and CDR2 is SYDVKM. The CDR3 is CASSLKRGGYTF. The CDR3 region has the DNA TGTGCCAGCAGTTTAAAAAGGGGGGGCTACACCTTC.

There are a few counts of this clone. The chain is built from TRBV6-5 and TRBJ1-1; possible D gene TRBD1, 6 bases. Trimming removed 6 bases from V and 3 bases from J, with 14 bases in between. Per the germline V gene, CDR1 is MNHEY and CDR2 is SVGAGI. The CDR3 length is 14 residues. For the CDR3, the DNA is TGTGCCAGCAGCCGCCATCAGGGGTACACTGAAGCTTTCTTT. This encodes CASSRHQGYTEAFF.

The chain couples TRBV7-9 to TRBJ2-7; D may be TRBD2 (5 bases). The CDR3 consists of 13 residues. Trimming removed 4 bases from V and 6 bases from J, with 13 bases in between. Germline-derived CDR1 and CDR2 are SEHNR and FQNEAQ (reference sequence). The CDR3 region is CASSSSGLGEQYF. CDR3 coding DNA: TGTGCCAGCAGCTCCTCGGGGTTAGGCGAGCAGTACTTC.

The J gene is TRBJ2-7, the V gene TRBV28, with D perhaps TRBD1 (6 bases). The CDR3 runs 15 residues. Germline-derived CDR1 and CDR2 are MDHEN and SYDVKM. The V and J ends lost 0 bases and 7 bases respectively, with 16 bases between them. The DNA for the CDR3 is TGTGCCAGCAGTTTATGGGCCAGGGGCCTTGGGGAGCAGTACTTC. Protein product: CASSLWARGLGEQYF. Full variable domain (rest looked up from reference TRBV28 and TRBJ2-7): DVKVTQSSRYLVKRTGEKVFLECVQDMDHENMFWYRQDPGLGLRLIYFSYDVKMKEKGDIPEGYSVSREKKERFSLILESASTNQTSMYLCASSLWARGLGEQYFGPGTRLTVT.

The chain recombines TRBV5-1 with TRBJ1-2; unclear D gene. Germline CDR1 SGHRS, CDR2 YFSETQ. The V and J ends lost 0 bases and 5 bases respectively, with 8 bases between them. The CDR3 extends over 13 amino acids. The CDR3 spells CASSLAQRYGYTF. In nucleotides, the CDR3 is TGCGCCAGCAGCTTGGCCCAGCGGTATGGCTACACCTTC.

V usage is TRBV5-1 and J usage is TRBJ2-5; 9 bases line up with TRBD2. The junction had 18 bases not matched to a gene; V was cut back by 4 bases and J by 5 bases. The CDR3 length is 18 residues. In germline, CDR1 is SGHRS, CDR2 YFSETQ. Written as DNA, the CDR3 is TGCGCCAGCAGCCCCGTGGGCGGGGGGGCCGAAACCGGGGAGACCCAGTACTTC. It is translated as CASSPVGGGAETGETQYF.